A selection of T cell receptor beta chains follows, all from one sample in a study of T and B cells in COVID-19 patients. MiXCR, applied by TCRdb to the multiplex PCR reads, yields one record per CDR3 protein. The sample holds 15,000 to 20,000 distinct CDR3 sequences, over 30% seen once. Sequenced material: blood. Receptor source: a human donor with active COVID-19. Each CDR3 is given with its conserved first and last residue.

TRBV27,CASSDETGRNEQFF
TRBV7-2,CASSLGSLPLYEQYF
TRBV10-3,CAISESRPGPLHF
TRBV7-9,CASSPRTSVNTGELFF
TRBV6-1,CASTSGTGGQETQYF
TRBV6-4,CASSALFRVPDTQYF
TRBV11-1,CASSLFWGSDEQYF
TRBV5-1,CASTLGHGDTQYF
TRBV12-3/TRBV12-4,CASTLGNSGGFNIQYF
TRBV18,CASSPPVAGGLYEQYF
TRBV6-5,CASSSTSGDQETQYF
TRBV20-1,CSAREPRTGELFF
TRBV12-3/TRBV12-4,CASSPRDASTDTQYF
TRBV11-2,CASSLGRWQWSGPYEQYF
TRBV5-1,CASSRSGGGQVGELFF
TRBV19,CASSIPGQGFHVSGYTF
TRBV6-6,CASALAGDGANVLTF
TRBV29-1,CSVSTGNSYNEQFF
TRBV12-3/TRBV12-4,CASSPGQAQVTQYF
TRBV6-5,CASSSPGQGGYGYTF
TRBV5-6,CASSSGFSTDTQYF
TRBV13,CASSRGPELLAFF
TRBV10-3,CAISGGRHSGNTIYF
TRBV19,CASSIDTSSNQPQHF
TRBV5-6,CASSQDSRQYSNQPQHF
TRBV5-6,CASSLGAEFFSYEQYF
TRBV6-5,CASSPYGTGVTGELFF
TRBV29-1,CSVELGYTF
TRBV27,CASSSWELSGGSGETQYF
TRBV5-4,CASSLVSGPLNEQFF
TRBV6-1,CASSAPGQITEAFF
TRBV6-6,CASSYPGLAGVNEQYF
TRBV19,CASSKLSGDPNYGYTF
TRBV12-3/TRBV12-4,CASSAFGWETQYF
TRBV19,CASSPQPYSNQPQHF
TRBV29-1,CSVGALGREAFF
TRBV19,CASSVRRSDTEAFF
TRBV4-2,CASSQERGIHSGANVLTF
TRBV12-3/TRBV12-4,CASSLREEDGEAFF
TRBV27,CATLPLGGDQPQHF
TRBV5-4,CASSPSKVPGGYTF
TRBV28,CASSGAYQETQYF
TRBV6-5,CASSYSRRNEQFF
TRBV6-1,CASSTGSLFNYGYTF
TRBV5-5,CASSLSTLGPNTEAFF
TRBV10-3,CAISLRVASLTDTQYF
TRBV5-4,CASSRDGTTDTQYF
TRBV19,CASSIARWTSGGALETQYF
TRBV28,CASSLAGTGYPTIYF
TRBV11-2,CASSLGSGGVSGANVLTF
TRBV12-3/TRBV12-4,CASSQQEAQYF
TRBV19,CASSSSSGGAYNEQFF
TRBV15,CATSRPGAPSNEQFF
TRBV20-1,CSARAGGGASYNEQFF
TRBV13,CASSSFTRSEAFF
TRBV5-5,CASQLGLNYNSPLHF
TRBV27,CASSRPGQGGTNVLTF
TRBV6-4,CASSAGTGVSPLHF
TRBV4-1,CASSRAMMSVYGYTF